This TCR beta chain is from a study of blood T cell repertoires in COVID-19. Study context: Acute and convalescent COVID-19 samples came from the United States, Italy and Spain.

Authors' methods: By means of reference gene primer amplification, nucleated cell counts were estimated. TCRdb keeps only in-frame clones here, not all; method: immunoSEQ multiplex PCR. V, J and clone size were drawn from that table, and D and trimming were deduced from the DNA. This table holds some 16,000 clones, around 80% found once. The CDR3 has 13 residues. Germline loops: CDR1 MNHEY, CDR2 SVGAGI. The junction had 6 bases not matched to a gene; V was cut back by 6 bases and J by 7 bases. The source is a man in his sixties with acute or convalescent COVID-19. What was sequenced was peripheral blood. The V gene is TRBV6-5, the J gene TRBJ2-1; 7 positions match TRBD1. CDR3 protein: CASSTGVRNEQFF. CDR3 DNA sequence: TGTGCCAGCAGCACAGGGGTGAGGAATGAGCAGTTCTTC.